The source of this T cell receptor (beta chain) is a study of blood T cell repertoires in COVID-19. Concerning this clone itself: Other DNA sequences within the sample encode an identical CDR3.

The protocol was immunoSEQ multiplex PCR, while the TCRdb copy is restricted to in-frame clones and leaves out a portion. There are about 300,000 clones in the sample; around 86% occur only once, and 10% to 15% lies in the top ten. Per germline, CDR1 MNHEY and CDR2 SVGAGI. The CDR3 sequence is 14 residues long. Trimming stripped 6 bases from V and 0 bases from J, with 8 bases between. The rearrangement links TRBV6-5 to TRBJ1-4, with a tentative D call TRBD1 (6 bases). The sequenced material came from peripheral blood. The clonotype comes from a human donor in a cohort sampled during active COVID-19. CDR3 nucleotides: TGTGCCAGCAGCCGGACAGCAACTAATGAAAAACTGTTTTTT. Amino acids: CASSRTATNEKLFF.